This T cell receptor (beta chain) was obtained from a study of blood T cells in healthy people across ages. A minimum of 6 micrograms of total RNA was extracted per sample. Sample-barcoded 5' priming and a J-beta primer mix drove a second PCR of roughly 6 to 12 cycles. With 12 random nucleotides, a template-switch adaptor tagged each individual cDNA molecule. TCRdb re-derived calls from the 5' RACE reads in MiXCR, one entry per CDR3 protein. The table records approximately 1,000,000 distinct CDR3 sequences, 35% to 45% of them present only once. V shed 0 bases and J shed 0 bases, with 8 bases lying between them. Germline lookup yields CDR1 LGHNA and CDR2 YSLEER. The CDR3 is made up of 15 amino acids. This clonotype has only a few counts.

This TCR was sampled from a man aged 18 to 35 in good health. Sample: blood. The V and J genes are TRBV4-3 and TRBJ1-2; D is uncertain. The CDR3 is CASSQDFTSNYGYTF. Written as DNA, the CDR3 is TGCGCCAGCAGCCAAGATTTTACATCTAACTATGGCTACACCTTC.